Shown below are 17 T cell receptor beta chains from a single sample sequenced in a study of cytomegalovirus exposure and HLA in healthy donors. 13 Jbeta primers and 60 Vbeta primers were used for the PCR. Data came from immunoSEQ multiplex PCR; TCRdb stores just in-frame clones and leaves some out. The table has roughly 110,000 clones, 70% to 85% seen once. Sequencing used PBMCs. These receptors were collected from a woman younger than 30 in good health and CMV-seronegative.

A few counts support this clone. This sequence joins TRBV7-8 and TRBJ1-5; D gene unclear. With 1 base removed from V and 7 bases from J, the gap between germline ends came to 17 bases. The CDR3 length is 16 residues. Germline-derived CDR1 and CDR2 are SGHVS and FQNEAQ. The CDR3 sequence: CASSLEVGSVRQPQHF. DNA for the CDR3: TGTGCCAGCAGCTTAGAAGTAGGCAGCGTACGACAGCCCCAGCATTTT. Full variable domain (missing parts from reference TRBV7-8 and TRBJ1-5): GAGVSQSPRYKVAKRGQDVALRCDPISGHVSLFWYQQALGQGPEFLTYFQNEAQLDKSGLPSDRFFAERPEGSVSTLKIQRTQQEDSAVYLCASSLEVGSVRQPQHFGDGTRLSIL.

This chain joins TRBV12-5 and TRBJ1-5; possible D gene TRBD1, 5 bases. This CDR3 spans 16 amino acids. The V and J ends lost 7 bases and 0 bases respectively, with 16 bases between them. In germline, CDR1 is LGHNT, CDR2 FRNRAP. CDR3 in amino acids: CASALAPGDSNQPQHF. The CDR3 DNA reads TGTGCTAGTGCCCTCGCCCCGGGGGATAGCAATCAGCCCCAGCATTTT.

The gene calls are TRBV14 and TRBJ1-1; the D is unclear. Germline V gives CDR1 SGHDN, CDR2 FVKESK. Deletions cut 2 bases from V and 0 bases from J, with 10 bases between. The CDR3 runs to 15 residues. As DNA, the CDR3 is TGTGCCAGCAGCCAAAGCTTCCCCTTGAACACTGAAGCTTTCTTT. Protein sequence: CASSQSFPLNTEAFF.

The chain links TRBV6-5 to TRBJ2-1; no clear D. This CDR3 region has 14 residues. The V gene's germline CDR1 is MNHEY and CDR2 SVGAGI. V was shortened by 10 bases and J by 0 bases, with 13 bases between the two germline ends. The DNA of the CDR3 is TGTGCCACCGGTAAACGGAGCTCCTACAATGAGCAGTTCTTC. Its translation: CATGKRSSYNEQFF.

The DNA for the CDR3 is TGTGCCAGCAAATACAGGGAGTGGGACACTGAAGCTTTCTTT. It codes for CASKYREWDTEAFF. V and J are TRBV5-4 and TRBJ1-1, with D perhaps TRBD1 (6 bases). Germline V lookup: CDR1 SGHNT, CDR2 YYREEE (reference sequence). The CDR3 consists of 14 residues. The ends were cut back, 6 bases at V and 3 bases at J, with 15 bases in the middle.

V and J are TRBV2 and TRBJ2-5; 7 nucleotides agree with TRBD1. Germline-derived CDR1 and CDR2 are SNHLY and FYNNEI. V lost 6 bases to trimming and J lost 10 bases; unmatched junction nucleotides: 11. The CDR3 covers 13 residues. This chain's CDR3 is CASRRGQFENQYF. DNA for the CDR3: TGTGCCAGCAGGAGGGGACAGTTCGAAAACCAGTACTTC.

The chain carries TRBV5-6 and TRBJ2-5; possibly TRBD1 for D (6 bases). Germline V gene data show CDR1 as SGHDT and CDR2 as YYEEEE. V was cut by 4 bases and J by 5 bases, with 24 bases left in between. CDR3 length: 17 amino acids. CDR3 residues: CASSATRSGGGVETQYF. CDR3 nucleotide sequence: TGTGCCAGCAGCGCCACCCGTTCGGGTGGGGGCGTGGAGACCCAGTACTTC.

The J gene is TRBJ1-4, the V gene TRBV6-1, with 8 bases that match TRBD1. Germline V gives CDR1 MNHNS, CDR2 SASEGT. This CDR3 contains 15 residues. V gave up 5 bases and J gave up 4 bases; unmatched junction bases: 6. CDR3: CASSTYRGGNEKLFF. Written as DNA, the CDR3 is TGTGCCAGCAGTACCTACAGGGGGGGTAATGAAAAACTGTTTTTT.

V and J are TRBV5-5 and TRBJ1-1; weak D call: TRBD1 (5 bases). Germline CDR1 and CDR2: SGHKS and YYEKEE (reference sequence). CDR3 length equals 14 residues. V was pared by 5 bases and J by 0 bases, with 11 bases between. DNA of the CDR3: TGTGCCAGCAGTGGGGCAGCCATGAACACTGAAGCTTTCTTT. As protein: CASSGAAMNTEAFF.

This clone was observed a few times. Additional DNA sequences in this sample encode the identical CDR3. The rearrangement uses TRBV6-4 and TRBJ1-1; D might be TRBD1 (5 bases). Per germline, CDR1 MRHNA and CDR2 SNTAGT. There are 13 residues in the CDR3. The germline V and J ends were trimmed by 0 bases and 7 bases, with 9 bases remaining between them. The CDR3 protein is CASSDSATDEAFF. CDR3 DNA sequence: TGTGCCAGCAGTGACTCAGCGACAGATGAAGCTTTCTTT.

The rearrangement uses TRBV11-3 and TRBJ1-3, with D uncertain. Trimming removed 1 base from V and 0 bases from J, with 7 bases in between. In germline, CDR1 is SGHNT, CDR2 YENEEA. The CDR3 length is 15 residues. The CDR3 region has the DNA TGTGCCAGCAGCTTAGGAACAGTCTCTGGAAACACCATATATTTT. It specifies CASSLGTVSGNTIYF.

The chain recombines TRBV18 with TRBJ2-1; 7 bases agree with TRBD1. Germline V gives CDR1 KGHSH, CDR2 LQKENI. The CDR3 is 14 residues long. Trimming took 6 bases from V and 7 from J; bases not matched to a gene: 9. The CDR3: CASSHRGLRNEQFF. CDR3 bases: TGTGCCAGCTCCCACAGGGGCCTGAGGAATGAGCAGTTCTTC.

The rearrangement uses TRBV6-6 and TRBJ1-2, with TRBD1 matching 10 bases. Trimming took 5 bases from V and 4 from J; bases not matched to a gene: 4. Germline CDR1 reads MNHNY; CDR2 reads SVGAGI (reference sequence). The CDR3 spans 14 residues. CDR3 coding DNA: TGTGCCAGCAGTAGGGACAGGGGATCCTATGGCTACACCTTC. This gives the protein CASSRDRGSYGYTF.

This clone occurred once. The chain links TRBV18 to TRBJ1-2; TRBD1 agrees at 9 bases. From germline, CDR1 is KGHSH and CDR2 LQKENI. This CDR3 is 14 amino acids long. V gave up 5 bases and J gave up 5 bases; unmatched junction bases: 6. CDR3 sequence: CASSSLDRGYGYTF. The DNA for the CDR3 is TGTGCCAGCTCATCCCTGGACAGGGGATATGGCTACACCTTC. The variable domain in full, with the rest retrieved from reference TRBV18 and TRBJ1-2, is NAGVMQNPRHLVRRRGQEARLRCSPMKGHSHVYWYRQLPEEGLKFMVYLQKENIIDESGMPKERFSAEFPKEGPSILRIQQVVRGDSAAYFCASSSLDRGYGYTFGSGTRLTVV.

This chain links TRBV30 with TRBJ1-2; D is uncertain. The germline V gene encodes CDR1 GTSNPN and CDR2 SVGIG (reference sequence). The CDR3 runs 13 residues. Trimming removed 6 bases at V and 4 bases at J, with 15 bases between. The CDR3 loop reads CACPDWVGYGYTF. CDR3 sequence (DNA): TGTGCCTGTCCCGACTGGGTCGGCTATGGCTACACCTTC.

This clone was detected once. The chain joins TRBV20-1 to TRBJ1-2; the match to TRBD1 covers 8 bases. This CDR3 region has 11 residues. V gave up 7 bases and J gave up 8 bases; unmatched junction bases: 6. Germline-derived CDR1 and CDR2 are DFQATT and SNEGSKA (reference sequence). In DNA form, the CDR3 reads TGCAGTGGAGGGACAGGTCACGGCTACACCTTC. Amino acid sequence: CSGGTGHGYTF.

The V gene is TRBV6-1, the J gene TRBJ2-7; a possible D gene is TRBD1 (6 bases). This CDR3 is 15 amino acids long. V was pared by 5 bases and J by 0 bases, with 14 bases between. Germline V CDR1 and CDR2: MNHNS, SASEGT. CDR3 DNA: TGTGCCAGCAGTAGTCAGGGGCAACTCTCCTACGAGCAGTACTTC. As protein: CASSSQGQLSYEQYF.